The entry below describes one TCR beta chain. CDR3 length equals 14 residues. Germline assignment: CDR1 SGHKS and CDR2 YYEKEE (reference sequence). V trimming: 0 bases; J trimming: 4 bases; junction bases outside the gene matches: 1. This record belongs to a study of blood T cell repertoires in COVID-19. Measured with immunoSEQ multiplex PCR; TCRdb has only the in-frame clones, and not every one. The top ten clones hold 3% to 4.5% of a sample with approximately 210,000 clones, less than 85% of them seen once. Sample: peripheral blood. This TCR derives from a woman of 80 years or more with acute or convalescent COVID-19. J is TRBJ2-3 and V is TRBV5-5; 8 nucleotides agree with TRBD1. In nucleotides, the CDR3 is TGTGCCAGCAGCTTGGGACAGGGGTCAGATACGCAGTATTTT. This encodes CASSLGQGSDTQYF.